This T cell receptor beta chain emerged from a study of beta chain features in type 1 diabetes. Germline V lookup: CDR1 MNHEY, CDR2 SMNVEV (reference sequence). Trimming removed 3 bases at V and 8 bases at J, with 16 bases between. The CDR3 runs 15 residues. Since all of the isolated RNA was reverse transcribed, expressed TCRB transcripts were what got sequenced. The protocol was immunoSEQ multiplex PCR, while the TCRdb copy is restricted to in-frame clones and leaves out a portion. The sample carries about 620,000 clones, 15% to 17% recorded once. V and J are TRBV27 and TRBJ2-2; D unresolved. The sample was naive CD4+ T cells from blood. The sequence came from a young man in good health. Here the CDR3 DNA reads TGTGCCAGCAGTTTTCTCCCTTGGGGAACTGGGGAGCTGTTTTTT. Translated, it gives CASSFLPWGTGELFF.